Sequencing of this T cell receptor beta chain was carried out in a study of CD8+CD57+ T cells in acquired aplastic anemia. Genomic DNA constituted the template upon which TCR beta VDJ and CDR3 profiling was performed. TCRdb redid the calling of the reads with MiXCR, one entry per CDR3 protein. The sample includes 100,000 to 150,000 distinct CDR3 sequences, around 46% of them seen just once. The sequencing sample was made of sorted CD4+, CD8+, or CD8+CD57+ T cells (not recorded which) from PBMCs. The receptor comes from a human donor in good health, serving as a control.

The CDR3 loop is CASKDQAGISYEQYF. In DNA form, the CDR3 reads TGCGCCAGCAAGGATCAAGCGGGAATCTCCTACGAGCAGTACTTC. J is TRBJ2-7 and V is TRBV10-1, with TRBD2 identical over 7 bases. In germline, CDR1 is WNHNN, CDR2 SYGVQD (reference sequence). V dropped 7 bases and J dropped 0; count of bases not matched to a gene: 9. The CDR3 contains 15 residues.